These 26 T cell receptor beta chains came from one sample sequenced in a study of T cells in Graves' hyperthyroidism and ophthalmopathy. TCR beta CDR3 region amplification was performed from RNA transcripts. The HTBI primer set drove a first-round RT-PCR of the TCR CDR3. MiXCR, run by TCRdb on the multiplex PCR reads, gives a single entry per CDR3 protein. The sample contains nearly 250,000 distinct CDR3 sequences, approximately 25% of which appear only once. Sequencing was done on a sample of blood. These receptors all come from a woman aged 35 to 49 with Graves' ophthalmopathy.

This clonotype was seen many times. V gene TRBV30 combines with J gene TRBJ2-4; 14 bases are shared with TRBD2. Germline CDR1 and CDR2: GTSNPN and SVGIG (reference sequence). The CDR3 runs to 15 residues. The V gene end was trimmed by 3 bases and the J gene end by 9 bases; junction bases not matched to a gene: 7. CDR3 DNA: TGTGCCTGGAGAACCGGGACTAGCGGGAGAGGCATTCAGTACTTC. It is translated as CAWRTGTSGRGIQYF.

Many counts were recorded for this clonotype. V is TRBV18 and J is TRBJ2-6; D gene unclear. Trimming pared 0 bases from V and 0 bases from J, leaving 9 bases between. Per the germline V gene, CDR1 is KGHSH and CDR2 is LQKENI. This CDR3 spans 17 amino acids. In DNA form, the CDR3 reads TGTGCCAGCTCACCACCAGGGCGAGGCTCTGGGGCCAACGTCCTGACTTTC. Its protein is CASSPPGRGSGANVLTF. Supplemented by reference TRBV18 and TRBJ2-6, the full variable domain reads NAGVMQNPRHLVRRRGQEARLRCSPMKGHSHVYWYRQLPEEGLKFMVYLQKENIIDESGMPKERFSAEFPKEGPSILRIQQVVRGDSAAYFCASSPPGRGSGANVLTFGAGSRLTVL.

Ten or more counts support this clonotype. The rearrangement links TRBV7-9 to TRBJ1-1; D unclear. The CDR3 loop spans 15 amino acids. Deletions cut 5 bases from V and 3 bases from J, with 16 bases between. Germline loops: CDR1 SEHNR, CDR2 FQNEAQ (reference sequence). The CDR3: CASSPEGKRHTEAFF. The CDR3, as DNA: TGTGCCAGCAGCCCCGAAGGAAAGCGCCACACTGAAGCTTTCTTT. The variable domain in full, with the rest retrieved from reference TRBV7-9 and TRBJ1-1, is DTGVSQNPRHKITKRGQNVTFRCDPISEHNRLYWYRQTLGQGPEFLTYFQNEAQLEKSRLLSDRFSAERPKGSFSTLEIQRTEQGDSAMYLCASSPEGKRHTEAFFGQGTRLTVV.

This clonotype was seen many times. The chain recombines TRBV5-1 with TRBJ1-1; weak D call: TRBD1 (5 bases). Trimming removed 4 bases from V and 5 bases from J, with 18 bases in between. Germline-derived CDR1 and CDR2 are SGHRS and YFSETQ. The CDR3 covers 15 residues. Here the CDR3 reads CASSLSGLGGTEAFF. In DNA, the CDR3 is TGCGCCAGCAGCCTTTCGGGACTTGGGGGAACTGAAGCTTTCTTT.

This clonotype was seen ten or more times. The V call is TRBV28, the J call TRBJ1-1; 9 nucleotides line up with TRBD1. Per the germline V gene, CDR1 is MDHEN and CDR2 is SYDVKM. The CDR3 is 14 residues long. Trimming at V came to 3 bases and at J to 7 bases, leaving 6 bases not matched to a gene. In DNA form, the CDR3 reads TGTGCCAGCAGTTTTACAGGGGGCGGAGGTGAAGCTTTCTTT. Translation: CASSFTGGGGEAFF.

This clonotype showed up many times. The V and J genes are TRBV24-1 and TRBJ2-5, with 9 bases lining up with TRBD1. The CDR3 is made up of 15 amino acids. V lost 4 bases and J lost 6; bases outside the gene matches: 8. The germline gives CDR1 KGHDR, CDR2 SFDVKD. The CDR3 protein is CATSEAGTGRQTQYF. As DNA, the CDR3 is TGTGCCACCAGTGAAGCCGGGACAGGGAGACAGACCCAGTACTTC.

This clonotype was counted many times. CDR3 DNA: TGTGCCAGCAGTTTATTTCGGGGGGCCAATCAGCCCCAGCATTTT. It codes for CASSLFRGANQPQHF. The chain employs TRBV28 and TRBJ1-5; TRBD1 might be the D (6 bases). V was clipped by 1 base and J by 3 bases, with 10 bases between them. The germline V gene encodes CDR1 MDHEN and CDR2 SYDVKM. CDR3 length equals 15 residues.

V gene TRBV6-1 combines with J gene TRBJ2-5, with 9 bases that match TRBD2. Germline-derived CDR1 and CDR2 are MNHNS and SASEGT. This CDR3 is 15 amino acids long. The trim removed 1 base at V and 3 bases at J, leaving 3 bases unmatched. The chain's CDR3 is CASSEVAGEEETQYF. In DNA form, the CDR3 reads TGTGCCAGCAGTGAAGTAGCGGGAGAGGAAGAGACCCAGTACTTC.

This clonotype was detected many times. The chain has TRBV11-3 and TRBJ1-2; 7 positions match TRBD1. V trimming: 5 bases; J trimming: 4 bases; junction bases outside the gene matches: 10. In germline, CDR1 is SGHNT, CDR2 YENEEA. The CDR3 has 15 residues. The CDR3, as DNA: TGTGCCAGCAGCGAGGAACCCAGGGGGGTCTATGGCTACACCTTC. Amino acid sequence: CASSEEPRGVYGYTF.

This clonotype was detected ten times or more. The chain joins TRBV7-2 to TRBJ2-7; no clear D gene. This CDR3 has 14 amino acids. Trimming removed 0 bases from V and 0 bases from J, with 6 bases in between. Germline lookup yields CDR1 SGHTA and CDR2 FQGNSA. The CDR3 coding sequence is TGTGCCAGCAGCTTAGCACCTAGCTCCTACGAGCAGTACTTC. This codes for CASSLAPSSYEQYF.

This clonotype was detected many times. The J gene is TRBJ2-5, the V gene TRBV3-1, with D possibly matching TRBD2 (5 bases). Looked up from germline, CDR1 is LGHDT and CDR2 is YNNKEL (reference sequence). The germline V and J ends were trimmed by 1 base and 5 bases, with 17 bases remaining between them. The CDR3 consists of 16 residues. The DNA for the CDR3 is TGTGCCAGCAGCCAAGGGTTAGGCGGGTTAGAGGAGACCCAGTACTTC. It specifies CASSQGLGGLEETQYF.

This clonotype was seen at least ten times. The chain uses TRBV20-1 and TRBJ1-5; possible D gene TRBD1, 5 bases. Germline-derived CDR1 and CDR2 are DFQATT and SNEGSKA (reference sequence). The length of the CDR3 is 15 residues. V was trimmed by 4 bases and J by 0 bases, leaving 13 bases between them. DNA for the CDR3: TGCAGTGCTATAACCGGGACGGATAGCAATCAGCCCCAGCATTTT. Translation: CSAITGTDSNQPQHF.

This clonotype was seen at least ten times. This chain joins TRBV28 and TRBJ2-7; unclear D gene. Trimming took 6 bases from V and 1 from J, leaving 10 bases between them. Germline CDR1 and CDR2: MDHEN and SYDVKM. The CDR3 runs to 13 residues. The CDR3 sequence: CASSPPISYEQYF. In nucleotides, the CDR3 is TGTGCCAGCAGCCCCCCTATATCCTACGAGCAGTACTTC.

This clonotype appeared many times. The chain joins TRBV6-4 to TRBJ1-1, with 10 bases lining up with TRBD1. The CDR3 runs to 15 residues. V lost 9 bases to trimming and J lost 4 bases; unmatched junction nucleotides: 11. From germline, CDR1 is MRHNA and CDR2 SNTAGT. CDR3 sequence: CARNGGTGVCTEAFF. CDR3 sequence (DNA): TGTGCCAGAAATGGCGGGACAGGGGTTTGCACTGAAGCTTTCTTT.

This clonotype turned up a few times. V usage is TRBV13 and J usage is TRBJ2-7, with 12 positions matching TRBD1. In germline, CDR1 is PRHDT, CDR2 FYEKMQ (reference sequence). The CDR3 is 14 amino acids. Trimming removed 4 bases from V and 5 bases from J; junction bases left unmatched: 3. The CDR3, as DNA: TGTGCCAGCAGCTCGGGACAGGGGGCCGACGAGCAGTACTTC. Amino acid sequence: CASSSGQGADEQYF.

A few counts support this clonotype. This could be a read error, since a much larger clone is one nucleotide away. The chain uses TRBV4-2 and TRBJ1-1, with D unresolved. Trimming shortened V by 0 bases and J by 2 bases, and 7 bases separated the two germline ends. Germline CDR1 and CDR2: LGHNA and YNFKEQ. The CDR3 has 14 residues. The CDR3 DNA follows: TGTGCCAGCAGCCAAGATGAGGTAAACACTGAAGCTTTCTTT. Its protein product is CASSQDEVNTEAFF.

This clonotype was found many times. V is TRBV12-3 or TRBV12-4 and J is TRBJ2-3; D remains unclear. CDR3 size: 15 residues. Trimming took 3 bases from V and 0 from J, leaving 10 bases between them. For the CDR3, the DNA is TGTGCCAGCAGTTTGTTTGCGGCTAGCACAGATACGCAGTATTTT. The encoded protein is CASSLFAASTDTQYF.

This clonotype was seen at least ten times. The chain recombines TRBV6-5 with TRBJ2-5, with 8 bases matching TRBD1. Germline lookup yields CDR1 MNHEY and CDR2 SVGAGI. The V and J ends lost 5 bases and 4 bases, in that order; junction bases with no gene match: 3. The CDR3 runs to 13 residues. The CDR3 coding sequence is TGTGCCAGCAGTCAGGGGGCGAGAGAGACCCAGTACTTC. It specifies CASSQGARETQYF.

This chain connects TRBV30 to TRBJ1-1; D may be TRBD1 (5 bases). CDR1 and CDR2 (germline): GTSNPN, SVGIG (reference sequence). This CDR3 comprises 15 residues. V was pared by 0 bases and J by 1 base, with 12 bases between. The CDR3 spells CAWSVQRGRNTEAFF. CDR3 DNA sequence: TGTGCCTGGAGTGTACAGAGGGGAAGGAACACTGAAGCTTTCTTT.

This clonotype was seen repeatedly, ten times or more. This sequence joins TRBV6-1 and TRBJ1-2; 8 bases fit TRBD1. Per the germline V gene, CDR1 is MNHNS and CDR2 is SASEGT. This CDR3 has 15 amino acids. The J segment lost 4 bases and the V segment lost 2 bases, leaving 6 bases of the junction unmatched. As DNA, the CDR3 is TGTGCCAGCAGTGAACTCCTAGGACAGGGCTATGGCTACACCTTC. Its protein is CASSELLGQGYGYTF.

This clonotype occurred many times. CDR3 amino acids: CASSADRFGYTF. In nucleotides, the CDR3 is TGTGCCAGCTCAGCGGACAGGTTTGGCTACACCTTC. The V call is TRBV18, the J call TRBJ1-2; TRBD1 matches 7 bases. V lost 5 bases, J lost 7 bases, and 4 bases stayed unmatched. The germline V gene has CDR1 KGHSH and CDR2 LQKENI. The CDR3 is made up of 12 amino acids.

This clonotype was counted ten times or more. The rearrangement joins TRBV11-2 to TRBJ1-6; 9 positions match TRBD1. The CDR3 is 15 amino acids. Per germline, CDR1 SGHAT and CDR2 FQNNGV. Trimming took 5 bases from V and 10 from J; bases not matched to a gene: 9. The CDR3 sequence is CASSAPGTGISPLHF. The CDR3 nucleotides read TGTGCCAGCAGCGCACCCGGGACAGGGATATCACCCCTCCACTTT.

Turning to this clonotype: This may come from a read error, since a much larger clone is one base off. The V call is TRBV7-2, the J call TRBJ2-5; TRBD2 aligns across 7 bases. The trim removed 5 bases at V and 1 base at J, leaving 10 bases unmatched. There are 16 residues in the CDR3. CDR1 and CDR2 (germline): SGHTA, FQGNSA. CDR3 loop: CASSLTSISSQETQYF. CDR3 DNA sequence: TGTGCCAGCAGCCTGACTAGCATCTCTTCCCAAGAGACCCAGTACTTC. Full variable domain (remainder filled in from reference TRBV7-2 and TRBJ2-5): GAGVSQSPSNKVTEKGKDVELRCDPISGHTALYWYRQSLGQGLEFLIYFQGNSAPDKSGLPSDRFSAERTGGSVSTLTIQRTQQEDSAVYLCASSLTSISSQETQYFGPGTRLLVL.

The chain is built from TRBV7-8 and TRBJ1-5; D perhaps matches TRBD1 (5 bases). V lost 2 bases and J 6 bases, leaving 20 bases between the germline ends. CDR3 length: 17 residues. Germline lookup yields CDR1 SGHVS and CDR2 FQNEAQ. CDR3 DNA sequence: TGTGCCAGCAGCTTACCTGGAGCAGGGAGCACGGGTCAGCCCCAGCATTTT. It encodes CASSLPGAGSTGQPQHF.

The chain employs TRBV12-3 or TRBV12-4 and TRBJ1-2; possible D gene TRBD1, 6 bases. Trimming cost V 6 bases and J 6 bases, with 14 bases left between them. The CDR3 is 13 residues long. The CDR3 loop is CASSRTGLDGYTF. DNA for the CDR3: TGTGCCAGCAGCAGAACAGGGTTGGATGGCTACACCTTC.

This clonotype was seen many times. V usage is TRBV6-1 and J usage is TRBJ2-7, with 9 bases identical to TRBD2. J gave up 7 bases and V 7 bases, and 11 bases lay outside the gene matches. The germline CDR1 and CDR2 sequences are MNHNS and SASEGT. This CDR3 region has 14 residues. In nucleotides, the CDR3 is TGTGCCAGCATGAGCGGGAGGCCCCCCTGGGAGCAGTACTTC. It translates to CASMSGRPPWEQYF.